Presented here are 18 T cell receptor beta chains from one specimen sequenced in a study of T cells in Graves' hyperthyroidism and ophthalmopathy. Amplified TCR beta CDR3 regions came from RNA transcripts. The HTBI primer set was used in a first-round RT-PCR of the TCR CDR3. Each CDR3 protein is one row after TCRdb ran MiXCR on the multiplex PCR reads. The sample includes 500,000 to 750,000 distinct CDR3 sequences, over 12% seen only once; the top ten take roughly 6.9%. Input material: blood. The receptors stem from a young woman with Graves' ophthalmopathy.

The chain combines TRBV29-1 with TRBJ2-2; D is uncertain. Trimming shortened V by 5 bases and J by 3 bases, and 7 bases separated the two germline ends. In germline, CDR1 is SQVTM, CDR2 ANQGSEA. There are 12 residues in the CDR3. Here the CDR3 reads CSVPQYTGELFF. In nucleotides, the CDR3 is TGCAGCGTTCCGCAGTACACCGGGGAGCTGTTTTTT.

This clonotype was recorded at least ten times. The chain employs TRBV6-2 or TRBV6-3 and TRBJ1-5; TRBD1 aligns across 8 bases. V lost 8 bases and J lost 0; bases outside the gene matches: 6. Germline V lookup: CDR1 MNHEY, CDR2 SVGEGT. This CDR3 spans 15 amino acids. CDR3 nucleotide sequence: TGTGCCAGCTCGACGACAGGGGATAGCAATCAGCCCCAGCATTTT. As protein: CASSTTGDSNQPQHF.

This clonotype was observed a few times. The chain uses TRBV10-3 and TRBJ1-5; 9 nucleotides match TRBD1. V trimming: 8 bases; J trimming: 7 bases; junction bases outside the gene matches: 3. This CDR3 has 12 amino acids. CDR1 and CDR2 (germline): ENHRY, SYGVKD. In nucleotides, the CDR3 is TGTGCCATCCGGGACAGGGACCAGCCCCAGCATTTT. Its translation is CAIRDRDQPQHF.

The chain uses TRBV7-3 and TRBJ2-3; TRBD2 agrees at 9 bases. Germline lookup yields CDR1 SGHTA and CDR2 FQGTGA. The CDR3 length is 16 residues. V shed 5 bases and J 6 bases; nucleotides not matched to a gene: 12. The DNA of the CDR3 is TGTGCCAGCAGCCAATTCGGGCGGGGGGGGTTGGATACGCAGTATTTT. It specifies CASSQFGRGGLDTQYF.

This clonotype showed up many times. The J gene is TRBJ2-3, the V gene TRBV27; D gene ambiguous. V was trimmed by 3 bases and J by 0 bases, leaving 13 bases between them. The CDR3 covers 16 residues. Germline CDR1 MNHEY, CDR2 SMNVEV (reference sequence). The CDR3 nucleotides read TGTGCCAGCAGTTTTTCGGTTTTGCCTAGCACAGATACGCAGTATTTT. Amino acids: CASSFSVLPSTDTQYF.

This clonotype has ten or more counts. This chain links TRBV5-1 with TRBJ1-1; 9 nucleotides line up with TRBD1. Germline CDR1 SGHRS, CDR2 YFSETQ. This CDR3 spans 16 amino acids. V gave up 4 bases and J gave up 4 bases; unmatched junction bases: 11. The CDR3 reads CASSPWDRAMGTEAFF. The CDR3 DNA sequence: TGCGCCAGCAGCCCCTGGGACAGGGCCATGGGCACTGAAGCTTTCTTT.

This clonotype was counted a few times. The V gene is TRBV5-6, the J gene TRBJ1-5; TRBD1 might be the D (5 bases). CDR3 length: 14 residues. CDR1 is SGHDT and CDR2 is YYEEEE in the germline V gene. V lost 0 bases and J lost 7, with 11 bases in between. CDR3 sequence reads: CASSLGGWGQPQHF. In nucleotides, the CDR3 is TGTGCCAGCAGCTTGGGGGGCTGGGGGCAGCCCCAGCATTTT.

This clonotype was seen at least ten times. The chain carries TRBV30 and TRBJ2-1; TRBD2 matches 9 bases. V shed 5 bases, J shed 0 bases, and the junction held 2 bases outside the gene matches. This CDR3 contains 14 residues. Germline assignment: CDR1 GTSNPN and CDR2 SVGIG (reference sequence). This CDR3 reads CAWLSGSSYNEQFF. The DNA of the CDR3 is TGTGCCTGGCTTAGCGGGAGCTCCTACAATGAGCAGTTCTTC.

The sample holds many counts of this clonotype. V is TRBV7-2 and J is TRBJ1-2, with TRBD1 as a possible D gene (6 bases). The CDR3 is 15 amino acids. V lost 5 bases to trimming and J lost 7 bases, with 20 bases between them. CDR1 and CDR2 from the germline V gene are SGHTA and FQGNSA. CDR3 DNA sequence: TGTGCCAGCAGCCCACAACCGTCACAGGGTTTTGGCTACACCTTC. Translated, it gives CASSPQPSQGFGYTF.

This chain joins TRBV27 and TRBJ1-1; TRBD1 agrees at 8 bases. The CDR3 consists of 16 residues. Germline loops: CDR1 MNHEY, CDR2 SMNVEV (reference sequence). Losses at the gene ends were 5 bases for V and 1 base for J; bases not matched to a gene: 9. CDR3 sequence (DNA): TGTGCCAGCAGTCACGACAGGGGAGGGTCGAACACTGAAGCTTTCTTT. This sequence encodes CASSHDRGGSNTEAFF.

The gene calls are TRBV6-2 or TRBV6-3 and TRBJ2-7; perhaps TRBD1 as D (5 bases). CDR3 length equals 16 residues. Trimming removed 0 bases from V and 2 bases from J, with 14 bases in between. Germline loops: CDR1 MNHEY, CDR2 SVGEGT. For the CDR3, the DNA is TGTGCCAGCAGTTACTCCACCGACAGATTTCCCTACGAGCAGTACTTC. Its translation: CASSYSTDRFPYEQYF.

Only a few counts were recorded for this clonotype. The chain joins TRBV18 to TRBJ1-2; a possible D gene is TRBD1 (6 bases). The germline V and J ends were trimmed by 3 bases and 3 bases, with 11 bases remaining between them. CDR3 length: 14 amino acids. Germline loops: CDR1 KGHSH, CDR2 LQKENI. The CDR3 spells CASSPRGEDYGYTF. CDR3 nucleotide sequence: TGTGCCAGCTCACCCAGGGGAGAGGACTATGGCTACACCTTC. The full variable domain, rest sourced from reference TRBV18 and TRBJ1-2, is NAGVMQNPRHLVRRRGQEARLRCSPMKGHSHVYWYRQLPEEGLKFMVYLQKENIIDESGMPKERFSAEFPKEGPSILRIQQVVRGDSAAYFCASSPRGEDYGYTFGSGTRLTVV.

This clonotype came up many times. This rearrangement joins TRBV2 to TRBJ1-1; a weak D match, TRBD1 (6 bases). CDR1 is SNHLY, CDR2 FYNNEI, per germline. The germline V and J ends were trimmed by 4 bases and 4 bases, with 13 bases remaining between them. The CDR3 loop spans 14 amino acids. For the CDR3, the DNA is TGTGCCAGCAGTGGGACAGACGGGGCCACTGAAGCTTTCTTT. It translates to CASSGTDGATEAFF.

Many counts were recorded for this clonotype. The chain uses TRBV5-1 and TRBJ1-1, with D possibly matching TRBD1 (6 bases). The CDR3 totals 16 residues. Trimming stripped 0 bases from V and 1 base from J, with 13 bases between. The germline CDR1 and CDR2 sequences are SGHRS and YFSETQ. The CDR3 nucleotides are TGCGCCAGCAGCTTGGATAAGTGGACAGAGAACACTGAAGCTTTCTTT. Residues: CASSLDKWTENTEAFF.

Ten or more counts support this clonotype. This chain links TRBV2 with TRBJ1-4; D is possibly TRBD1 (6 bases). This CDR3 comprises 13 residues. V shed 6 bases and J shed 7 bases, with 12 bases lying between them. In germline, CDR1 is SNHLY, CDR2 FYNNEI. This CDR3 is CASSQEGGEKLFF. Here the CDR3 DNA reads TGTGCCAGCAGCCAAGAGGGGGGTGAAAAACTGTTTTTT.

Ten or more counts support this clonotype. The V and J genes are TRBV12-5 and TRBJ1-1; D is perhaps TRBD1 (6 bases). The CDR3 sequence is 18 residues long. Between the trimmed V and J ends, which lost 2 bases and 0 bases, there was a span of 19 bases. Looked up from germline, CDR1 is LGHNT and CDR2 is FRNRAP. The CDR3 loop is CASGLTTQMTGLNTEAFF. The CDR3 DNA sequence: TGTGCTAGTGGTTTGACCACTCAGATGACAGGCCTGAACACTGAAGCTTTCTTT.

The chain couples TRBV27 to TRBJ1-4, with a weak D call TRBD1 (5 bases). V gave up 6 bases and J gave up 13 bases, with 15 bases separating them. The CDR3 is made up of 12 amino acids. CDR1 and CDR2 from the germline V gene are MNHEY and SMNVEV (reference sequence). CDR3 sequence: CASRTGWGGLFF. CDR3 coding DNA: TGTGCCAGCAGGACGGGGTGGGGGGGACTGTTTTTT. The full variable domain, its missing parts supplied by reference TRBV27 and TRBJ1-4, is EAQVTQNPRYLITVTGKKLTVTCSQNMNHEYMSWYRQDPGLGLRQIYYSMNVEVTDKGDVPEGYKVSRKEKRNFPLILESPSPNQTSLYFCASRTGWGGLFFGSGTQLSVL.

This clonotype came up many times. V is TRBV27 and J is TRBJ2-3, with D maybe TRBD2 (5 bases). This CDR3 spans 16 amino acids. V gave up 0 bases and J gave up 1 base, with 11 bases separating them. Germline V gene sequence: CDR1 MNHEY, CDR2 SMNVEV (reference sequence). CDR3 sequence: CASSLSLRRRTDTQYF. The CDR3, as DNA: TGTGCCAGCAGTTTATCGCTGAGGAGGCGCACAGATACGCAGTATTTT.